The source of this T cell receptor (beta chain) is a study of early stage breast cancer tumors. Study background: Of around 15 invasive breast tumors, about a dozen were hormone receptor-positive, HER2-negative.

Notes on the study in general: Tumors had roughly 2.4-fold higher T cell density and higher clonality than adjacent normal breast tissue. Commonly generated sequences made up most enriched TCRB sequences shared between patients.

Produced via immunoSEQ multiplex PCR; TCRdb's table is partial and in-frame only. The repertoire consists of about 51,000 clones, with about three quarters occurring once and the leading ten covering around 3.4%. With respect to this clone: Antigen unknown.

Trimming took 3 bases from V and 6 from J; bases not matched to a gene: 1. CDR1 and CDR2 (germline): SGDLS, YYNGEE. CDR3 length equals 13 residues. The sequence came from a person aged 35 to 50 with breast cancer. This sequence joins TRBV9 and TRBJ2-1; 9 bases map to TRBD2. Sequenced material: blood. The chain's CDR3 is CASSEGLANEQFF. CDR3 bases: TGTGCCAGCAGCGAGGGACTAGCCAATGAGCAGTTCTTC.